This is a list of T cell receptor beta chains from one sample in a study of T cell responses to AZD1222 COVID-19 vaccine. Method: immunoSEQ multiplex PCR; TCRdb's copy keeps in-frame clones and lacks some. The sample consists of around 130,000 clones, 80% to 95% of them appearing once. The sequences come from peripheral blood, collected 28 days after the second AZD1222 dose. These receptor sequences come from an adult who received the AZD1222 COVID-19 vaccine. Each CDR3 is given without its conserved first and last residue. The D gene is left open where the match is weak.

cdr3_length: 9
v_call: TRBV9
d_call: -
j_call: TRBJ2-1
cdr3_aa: ASSESNEQF

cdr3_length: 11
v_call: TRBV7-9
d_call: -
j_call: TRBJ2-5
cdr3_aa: ASSQGGQETQY

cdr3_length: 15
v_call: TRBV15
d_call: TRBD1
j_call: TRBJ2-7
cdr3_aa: ATSRTPDRAKSYEQY

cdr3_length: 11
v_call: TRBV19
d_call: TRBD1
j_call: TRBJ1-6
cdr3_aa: ASLRDSYSPLH

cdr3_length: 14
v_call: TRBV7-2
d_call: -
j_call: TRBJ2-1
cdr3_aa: ASSLDTRPHVDEQF

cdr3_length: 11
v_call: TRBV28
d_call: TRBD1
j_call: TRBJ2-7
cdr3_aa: ASGGTGAYEQY

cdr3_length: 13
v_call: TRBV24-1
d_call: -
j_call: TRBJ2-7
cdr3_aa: ATSPAGGPRNEQY

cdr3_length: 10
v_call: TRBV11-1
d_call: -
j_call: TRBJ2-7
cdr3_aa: ASSPDSYEQY

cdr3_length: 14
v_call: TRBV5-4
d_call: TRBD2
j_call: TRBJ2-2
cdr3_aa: ASRHRDYGNTGELF

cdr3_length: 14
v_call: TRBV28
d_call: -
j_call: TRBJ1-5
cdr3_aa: ASSLVGGAGWQPQH

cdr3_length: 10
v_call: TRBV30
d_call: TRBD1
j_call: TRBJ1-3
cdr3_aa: AWSPTGDTIY

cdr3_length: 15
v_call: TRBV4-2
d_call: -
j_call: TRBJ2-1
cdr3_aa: ASSQEKGQGSHNEQF

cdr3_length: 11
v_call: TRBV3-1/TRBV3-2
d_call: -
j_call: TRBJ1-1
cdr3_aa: ASSNRASLEAF

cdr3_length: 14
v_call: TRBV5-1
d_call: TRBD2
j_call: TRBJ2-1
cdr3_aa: ASSTGLAGGRGEQF

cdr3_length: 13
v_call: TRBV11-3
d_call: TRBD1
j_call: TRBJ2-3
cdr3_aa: ASSGDRESTDTQY

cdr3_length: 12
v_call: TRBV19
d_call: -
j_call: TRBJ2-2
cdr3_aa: ASSIGRDTGELF

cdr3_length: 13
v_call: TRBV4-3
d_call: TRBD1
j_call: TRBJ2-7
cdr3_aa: ASSQDTGGYYEQY

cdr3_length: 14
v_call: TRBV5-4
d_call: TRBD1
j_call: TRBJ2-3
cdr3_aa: ASSLRQGAITDTQY

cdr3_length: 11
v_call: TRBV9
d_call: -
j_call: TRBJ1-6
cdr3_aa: ASSGGQGSPLH

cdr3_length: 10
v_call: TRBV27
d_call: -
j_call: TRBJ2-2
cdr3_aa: ASSQDTGRLF

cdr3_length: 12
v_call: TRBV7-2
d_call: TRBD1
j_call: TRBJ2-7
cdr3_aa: ASSSDRVSYEQY

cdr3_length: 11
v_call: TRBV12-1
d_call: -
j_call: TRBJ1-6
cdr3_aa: ASIWDGYSPLH

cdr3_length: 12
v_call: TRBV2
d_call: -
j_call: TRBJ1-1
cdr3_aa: ASSRRREGTEAF

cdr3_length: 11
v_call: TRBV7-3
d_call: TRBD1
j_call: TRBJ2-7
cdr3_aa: ASRWDRNYEQY

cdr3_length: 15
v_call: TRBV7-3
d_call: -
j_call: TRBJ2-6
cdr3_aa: ASSLFRGLSGANVLT

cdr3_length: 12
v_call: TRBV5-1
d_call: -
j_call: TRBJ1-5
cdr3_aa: ASSLEGTNQPQH

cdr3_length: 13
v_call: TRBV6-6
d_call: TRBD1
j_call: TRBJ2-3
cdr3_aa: ASKGGQGGSDTQY

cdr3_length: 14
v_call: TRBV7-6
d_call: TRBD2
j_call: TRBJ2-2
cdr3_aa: ASSRTSGGNTGELF